This T cell receptor (beta chain) was recorded in a study of neurological immune-mediated disorders. Broader study findings: For the multiple sclerosis repertoire cluster, an association with any clinical or MRI feature was absent.

There are 14 residues in the CDR3. Germline assignment: CDR1 SGHVS and CDR2 FNYEAQ. The V end was cut by 3 bases, the J end by 5 bases, with 11 bases between. This clonotype appeared many times. Its specificity is unknown. Via MiXCR, TCRdb re-called the 5' RACE reads, giving one row per CDR3 protein. The sample lists 87,000 or so distinct CDR3 sequences, roughly 3.3% seen once, with around 3.1% in the top ten. The sequence was obtained from a woman in her forties or fifties with multiple sclerosis. The specimen sequenced was PBMCs. This sequence joins TRBV7-6 and TRBJ2-1; D is possibly TRBD1 (6 bases). The CDR3 protein is CASSFTGIDNEQFF. In DNA form, the CDR3 reads TGTGCCAGCAGCTTTACAGGGATTGACAATGAGCAGTTCTTC. The variable domain in full, completed from reference TRBV7-6 and TRBJ2-1, reads GAGVSQSPRYKVTKRGQDVALRCDPISGHVSLYWYRQALGQGPEFLTYFNYEAQQDKSGLPNDRFSAERPEGSISTLTIQRTEQRDSAMYRCASSFTGIDNEQFFGPGTRLTVL.